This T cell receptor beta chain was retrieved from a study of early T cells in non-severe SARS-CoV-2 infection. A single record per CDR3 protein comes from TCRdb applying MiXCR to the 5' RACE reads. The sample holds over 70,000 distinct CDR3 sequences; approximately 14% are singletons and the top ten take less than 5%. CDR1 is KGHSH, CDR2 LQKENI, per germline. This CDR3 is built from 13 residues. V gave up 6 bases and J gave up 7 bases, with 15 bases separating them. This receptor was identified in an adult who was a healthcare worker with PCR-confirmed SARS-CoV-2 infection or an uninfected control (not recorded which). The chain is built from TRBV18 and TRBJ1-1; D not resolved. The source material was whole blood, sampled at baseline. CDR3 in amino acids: CASSLGALDEAFF. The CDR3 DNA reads TGTGCCAGCTCCTTGGGAGCTCTCGATGAAGCTTTCTTT. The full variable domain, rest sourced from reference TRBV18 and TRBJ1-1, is NAGVMQNPRHLVRRRGQEARLRCSPMKGHSHVYWYRQLPEEGLKFMVYLQKENIIDESGMPKERFSAEFPKEGPSILRIQQVVRGDSAAYFCASSLGALDEAFFGQGTRLTVV.